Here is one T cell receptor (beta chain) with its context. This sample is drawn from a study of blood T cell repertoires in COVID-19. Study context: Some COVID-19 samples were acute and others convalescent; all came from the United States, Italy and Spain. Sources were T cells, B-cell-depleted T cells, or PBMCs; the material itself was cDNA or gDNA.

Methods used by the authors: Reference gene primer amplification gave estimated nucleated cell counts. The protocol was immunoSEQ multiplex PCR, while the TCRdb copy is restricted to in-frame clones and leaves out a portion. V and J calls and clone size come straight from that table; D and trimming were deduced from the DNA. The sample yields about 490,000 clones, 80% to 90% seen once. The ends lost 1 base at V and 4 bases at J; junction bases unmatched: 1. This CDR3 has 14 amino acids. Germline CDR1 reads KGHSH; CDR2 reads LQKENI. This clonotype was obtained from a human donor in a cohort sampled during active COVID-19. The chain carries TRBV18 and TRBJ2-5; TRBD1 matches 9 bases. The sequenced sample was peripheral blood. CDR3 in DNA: TGTGCCAGCTCACCACAACAGGGGGCAGAGACCCAGTACTTC. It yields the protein CASSPQQGAETQYF.